This T cell receptor beta chain was profiled in a study of blood T cell repertoires in COVID-19. Unmatched junction bases numbered 6, after V lost 1 base and J lost 0 bases. From germline, CDR1 is SGHTA and CDR2 FQGNSA. The CDR3 loop spans 19 amino acids. Profiled with immunoSEQ multiplex PCR; TCRdb holds only in-frame clones, not every one. The table records fewer than 200,000 clones, around nine tenths of them present only once. The genes are TRBV7-2 and TRBJ2-3, with TRBD2 matching 14 bases. Input material: peripheral blood. The origin of this receptor is a man aged 60-69 years with active or convalescent COVID-19. The CDR3 region has the DNA TGTGCCAGCAGCTTAGGACTAGCGGGGGGGCCATGGAGCACAGATACGCAGTATTTT. Translation gives CASSLGLAGGPWSTDTQYF.